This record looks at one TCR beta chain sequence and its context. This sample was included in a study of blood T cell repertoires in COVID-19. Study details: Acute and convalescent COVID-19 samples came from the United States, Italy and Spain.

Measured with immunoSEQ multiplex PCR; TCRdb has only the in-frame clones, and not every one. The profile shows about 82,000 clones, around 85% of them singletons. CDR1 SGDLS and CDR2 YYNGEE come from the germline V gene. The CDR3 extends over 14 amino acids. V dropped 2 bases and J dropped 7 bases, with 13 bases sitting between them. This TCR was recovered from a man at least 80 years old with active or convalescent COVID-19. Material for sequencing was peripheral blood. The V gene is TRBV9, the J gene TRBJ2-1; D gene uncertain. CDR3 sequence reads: CASSVSYLENEQFF. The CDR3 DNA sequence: TGTGCCAGCAGCGTTTCCTACCTTGAGAATGAGCAGTTCTTC. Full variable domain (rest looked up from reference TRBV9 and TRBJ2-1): DSGVTQTPKHLITATGQRVTLRCSPRSGDLSVYWYQQSLDQGLQFLIQYYNGEERAKGNILERFSAQQFPDLHSELNLSSLELGDSALYFCASSVSYLENEQFFGPGTRLTVL.